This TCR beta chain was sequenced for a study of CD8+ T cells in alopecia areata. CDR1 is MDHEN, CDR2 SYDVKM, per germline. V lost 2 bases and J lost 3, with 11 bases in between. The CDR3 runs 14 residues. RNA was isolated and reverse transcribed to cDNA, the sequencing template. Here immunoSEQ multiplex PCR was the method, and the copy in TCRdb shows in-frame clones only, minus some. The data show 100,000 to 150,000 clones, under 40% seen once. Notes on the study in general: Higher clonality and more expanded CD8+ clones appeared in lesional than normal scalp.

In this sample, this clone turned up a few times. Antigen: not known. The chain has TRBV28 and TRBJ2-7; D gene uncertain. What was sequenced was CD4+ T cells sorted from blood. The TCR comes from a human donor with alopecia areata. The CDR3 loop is CASSLHTTYYEQYF. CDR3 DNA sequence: TGTGCCAGCAGTTTACACACGACCTACTACGAGCAGTACTTC.